These 3 T cell receptor beta chains came from one sample sequenced in a study of beta chain features in type 1 diabetes (dated by TCRdb to between 2018 and 2020). The library came from the immunoSEQ multiplex PCR assay. The High Capacity cDNA Reverse Transcription Kit was used to reverse transcribe all of the isolated RNA, meaning that expressed TCRB transcripts were what got sequenced. Imported from immuneACCESS, the table was reduced by TCRdb to in-frame sequences with V and J called. These copies leave out some clones; in studies compared against another copy, an unresolved V gene accounts for under half, and the cause of the remainder is not known. This sample lists about 250,000 clones; roughly 13% were detected once. The top ten constitute about 0.024% of the sample. The source material was naive CD4+ T cells from blood. The intended sense of this specimen's cell subset or site label: true naive CD4+ T cells. The receptors here all came from a woman aged 40 to 50 in good health.

The gene calls are TRBV4-1 and TRBJ1-1; a weak D match, TRBD1 (6 bases). Germline V gene lookup returns CDR1 MGHRA and CDR2 YSYEKL. Trimming stripped 1 base from V and 0 bases from J, with 15 bases between. The CDR3 has 17 amino acids. In nucleotides, the CDR3 is TGCGCCAGCAGCCAAGCCATCCCCAGGGGTGTGAACACTGAAGCTTTCTTT. Protein sequence: CASSQAIPRGVNTEAFF.

This clone is a singleton in its sample. The V call is TRBV7-2, the J call TRBJ1-5; tentative D call: TRBD1 (5 bases). The germline CDR1 and CDR2 sequences are SGHTA and FQGNSA. The CDR3 covers 13 residues. The V end was cut by 5 bases, the J end by 4 bases, with 9 bases between. The CDR3 sequence: CASSAQGNQPQHF. CDR3 nucleotides: TGTGCCAGCAGCGCTCAGGGTAATCAGCCCCAGCATTTT.

This clone turned up a few times. CDR3 nucleotide sequence: TGTGCCAGCAGCTTACAGGACACCCTCTATGGCTACACCTTC. This gives the protein CASSLQDTLYGYTF. The rearrangement uses TRBV7-8 and TRBJ1-2, with D perhaps matching TRBD1 (5 bases). This CDR3 is built from 14 residues. The germline CDR1 and CDR2 sequences are SGHVS and FQNEAQ. Trimming shortened V by 2 bases and J by 4 bases, and 11 bases separated the two germline ends.